The 20 T cell receptor beta chains below were found in one sample sequenced in a study of siplizumab effects on memory and regulatory T cells. Libraries were prepared by immunoSEQ multiplex PCR; TCRdb keeps only in-frame clonotypes and omits some of them. Of around 95,000 clones in the sample, 75% to 95% were seen once. The sequenced sample consisted of CD4+ T cells sorted from blood. These receptors were collected from a human donor in good health.

The V call is TRBV2, the J call TRBJ2-1; 9 nucleotides align to TRBD2. The V gene end was trimmed by 6 bases and the J gene end by 2 bases; junction bases not matched to a gene: 8. This CDR3 region has 16 residues. Per germline, CDR1 SNHLY and CDR2 FYNNEI. DNA of the CDR3: TGTGCCAGCAGCCGGGGAGTAGCGGGGGCCTACAATGAGCAGTTCTTC. Its translation: CASSRGVAGAYNEQFF.

The gene calls are TRBV29-1 and TRBJ1-1, with D perhaps matching TRBD1 (6 bases). The CDR3 sequence is 11 residues long. V was shortened by 6 bases and J by 4 bases, with 9 bases between the two germline ends. Looked up from germline, CDR1 is SQVTM and CDR2 is ANQGSEA. CDR3 nucleotides: TGCAGCGTACAGGGCCTCACTGAAGCTTTCTTT. Amino acids: CSVQGLTEAFF.

The V call is TRBV2, the J call TRBJ1-2; no clear D. Germline-derived CDR1 and CDR2 are SNHLY and FYNNEI. The V and J ends lost 3 bases and 5 bases respectively, with 4 bases between them. The CDR3 spans 11 residues. CDR3 DNA: TGTGCCAGCAGTGACGGATATGGCTACACCTTC. Protein product: CASSDGYGYTF.

V usage is TRBV4-1 and J usage is TRBJ2-2; TRBD2 is a possible D gene (5 bases). Trimming shortened V by 2 bases and J by 6 bases, and 16 bases separated the two germline ends. The CDR3 has 16 residues. Germline CDR1 and CDR2: MGHRA and YSYEKL. CDR3 loop: CASSQTRTSLPGELFF. In DNA, the CDR3 is TGCGCCAGCAGCCAAACGCGGACTTCGCTGCCCGGGGAGCTGTTTTTT.

The V and J genes are TRBV11-3 and TRBJ2-3, with D possibly called TRBD1 or TRBD2 (6 bases each). The CDR3 extends over 14 amino acids. V was shortened by 1 base and J by 5 bases, with 10 bases between the two germline ends. From germline, CDR1 is SGHNT and CDR2 YENEEA. For the CDR3, the DNA is TGTGCCAGCAGCTTAGGGGGGGCGGGAGATACGCAGTATTTT. It encodes CASSLGGAGDTQYF.

The chain carries TRBV2 and TRBJ1-5; D ambiguous. With 8 bases removed from V and 3 bases from J, the gap between germline ends came to 20 bases. The CDR3 spans 16 residues. From germline, CDR1 is SNHLY and CDR2 FYNNEI. CDR3 in DNA: TGTGCCAGCCATTTGTCGGAAAGCAGATTCAATCAGCCCCAGCATTTT. Its protein is CASHLSESRFNQPQHF. The full variable domain, completed using reference TRBV2 and TRBJ1-5, is EPEVTQTPSHQVTQMGQEVILRCVPISNHLYFYWYRQILGQKVEFLVSFYNNEISEKSEIFDDQFSVERPDGSNFTLKIRSTKLEDSAMYFCASHLSESRFNQPQHFGDGTRLSIL.

The V gene is TRBV6-5, the J gene TRBJ1-2; TRBD1 matches 7 bases. CDR1 is MNHEY and CDR2 is SVGAGI in the germline V gene. Losses at the gene ends were 5 bases for V and 6 bases for J; bases not matched to a gene: 6. This CDR3 has 13 residues. CDR3 residues: CASSPNRGDGYTF. The CDR3 coding sequence is TGTGCCAGCAGTCCCAACAGGGGAGATGGCTACACCTTC.

Comment on this clone: The same CDR3 also results from other DNA sequences found in this sample. The V gene is TRBV11-2, the J gene TRBJ1-2; D ambiguous. V was trimmed by 1 base and J by 3 bases, leaving 3 bases between them. Germline V gene data show CDR1 as SGHAT and CDR2 as FQNNGV. CDR3 size: 12 residues. The CDR3 here is CASSLGDYGYTF. In DNA, the CDR3 is TGTGCCAGCAGCTTAGGGGACTATGGCTACACCTTC.

The V and J genes are TRBV2 and TRBJ1-2; unclear D gene. From germline, CDR1 is SNHLY and CDR2 FYNNEI. This CDR3 region has 13 residues. V lost 6 bases and J 1 base, leaving 9 bases between the germline ends. CDR3 DNA: TGTGCCAGCAGCGCGGGGTTTAACTATGGCTACACCTTC. As protein: CASSAGFNYGYTF.

This chain joins TRBV5-1 and TRBJ2-7, with D unclear. There are 15 residues in the CDR3. In germline, CDR1 is SGHRS, CDR2 YFSETQ. V dropped 4 bases and J dropped 2 bases, with 16 bases sitting between them. In DNA form, the CDR3 reads TGCGCCAGCAGCCACAGACCGACGGATCCCTACGAGCAGTACTTC. Protein product: CASSHRPTDPYEQYF.

V and J are TRBV28 and TRBJ1-3; D remains unclear. TRBJ2-2 matches the DNA end more closely, so the J call is doubtful. The CDR3 spans 12 residues. From germline, CDR1 is MDHEN and CDR2 SYDVKM. Here the CDR3 DNA reads TGTGCCAGCAGTATCAGTCTTGGGGAGCTGTTTTTT. It specifies CASSISLGELFF.

The chain has TRBV6-6 and TRBJ1-2, with D perhaps TRBD1 (5 bases). Germline values: CDR1 MNHNY, CDR2 SVGAGI (reference sequence). V was pared by 2 bases and J by 4 bases, with 14 bases between. CDR3 length: 15 residues. CDR3 sequence: CASSYLGDATYGYTF. CDR3 nucleotides: TGTGCCAGCAGTTACCTAGGGGACGCAACCTATGGCTACACCTTC.

In its sample, this clone was seen once. This chain joins TRBV4-3 and TRBJ1-2, with TRBD1 matching over 7 bases. The CDR3 has 15 residues. With V trimmed by 4 bases and J by 6 bases, 11 bases remained unmatched. Germline V gene data show CDR1 as LGHNA and CDR2 as YSLEER. The CDR3 loop reads CASSLRDSRVDGYTF. The CDR3 DNA reads TGCGCCAGCAGCCTTAGGGACAGTCGGGTTGATGGCTACACCTTC.

The V gene is TRBV29-1, the J gene TRBJ1-4, with D hard to call. Trimming took off 7 bases at V and 12 bases at J, with 24 bases between the two ends. Germline-derived CDR1 and CDR2 are SQVTM and ANQGSEA. This CDR3 spans 14 amino acids. The CDR3 protein is CSAINIVPRAELFF. In DNA form, the CDR3 reads TGCAGCGCAATCAACATAGTGCCGAGGGCGGAACTGTTTTTT.

This clone appeared a single time. The chain has TRBV5-1 and TRBJ2-1; 9 nucleotides match TRBD2. Germline V gene data show CDR1 as SGHRS and CDR2 as YFSETQ. CDR3 length equals 19 residues. V shed 0 bases and J 5 bases; nucleotides not matched to a gene: 15. The CDR3 DNA reads as TGCGCCAGCAGCTTGGTCGCCGGGGCTAGCGGGGCGGATCACAATGAGCAGTTCTTC. It translates to CASSLVAGASGADHNEQFF.

This clone was counted once. The chain has TRBV29-1 and TRBJ1-2; possibly TRBD1 for D (5 bases). Trimming took 4 bases from V and 2 from J, leaving 8 bases between them. Germline CDR1 reads SQVTM; CDR2 reads ANQGSEA. The CDR3 runs to 12 residues. CDR3 protein: CSVAQANYGYTF. CDR3 nucleotides: TGCAGCGTTGCACAGGCCAACTATGGCTACACCTTC.

The chain joins TRBV5-4 to TRBJ2-3; D is ambiguous. Trimming left V 0 bases short and J 1 base short, with 9 bases between. Germline V gene sequence: CDR1 SGHNT, CDR2 YYREEE (reference sequence). The CDR3 totals 15 residues. DNA for the CDR3: TGTGCCAGCAGCTTGGCGGGCGGTGGCACAGATACGCAGTATTTT. The encoded protein is CASSLAGGGTDTQYF.

J is TRBJ2-5 and V is TRBV7-3, with TRBD1 identical over 7 bases. J was trimmed by 4 bases and V by 2 bases; bases with no gene match: 4. The V gene's germline CDR1 is SGHTA and CDR2 FQGTGA. This CDR3 has 14 residues. The CDR3 DNA follows: TGTGCCAGCAGCTTACAGGGGGTAGGAGAGACCCAGTACTTC. Encoded protein: CASSLQGVGETQYF.

This clone appeared a single time. This chain's CDR3 is CATSRDHGGAHGDTQYF. DNA for the CDR3: TGTGCCACCAGCAGAGATCATGGGGGGGCACACGGCGATACGCAGTATTTT. The chain joins TRBV15 to TRBJ2-3; a possible D gene is TRBD2 (7 bases). The CDR3 is 17 residues long. V was trimmed by 0 bases and J by 6 bases, leaving 19 bases between them. CDR1 and CDR2 (germline): LNHNV, YYDKDF (reference sequence).

This chain joins TRBV7-9 and TRBJ1-1; D perhaps matches TRBD1 (6 bases). The CDR3 is 15 amino acids. The V gene lost 1 base and the J gene lost 3 bases, with 12 bases spanning the gap. Germline CDR1 and CDR2: SEHNR and FQNEAQ (reference sequence). The CDR3 bases are TGTGCCAGCAGCTTAGGAGGGGGAAGTCACACTGAAGCTTTCTTT. Residues: CASSLGGGSHTEAFF.